This T cell receptor (beta chain) comes out of a study of T cell responses to AZD1222 COVID-19 vaccine. Broader study findings: As reported, nearly half of all spike-specific TCRs target variant regions that are unmutated.

Libraries were prepared by immunoSEQ multiplex PCR; TCRdb keeps only in-frame clonotypes and omits some of them. The profile covers roughly 92,000 clones, with 90% appearing a single time and roughly 8.1% taken by the ten largest. A remark on this clone: Its antigen is still unknown.

V lost 0 bases to trimming and J lost 3 bases, with 14 bases between them. Germline assignment: CDR1 LGHNA and CDR2 YNFKEQ. This CDR3 is 16 amino acids long. This chain links TRBV4-2 with TRBJ1-2; possible D gene TRBD1, 5 bases. Sequencing was performed on peripheral blood, taken on day 0 of AZD1222 vaccination. This clonotype originated in an adult in good health. The CDR3 sequence is CASSQDLGGAHYGYTF. The DNA for the CDR3 is TGTGCCAGCAGCCAAGATCTCGGAGGGGCCCACTATGGCTACACCTTC.